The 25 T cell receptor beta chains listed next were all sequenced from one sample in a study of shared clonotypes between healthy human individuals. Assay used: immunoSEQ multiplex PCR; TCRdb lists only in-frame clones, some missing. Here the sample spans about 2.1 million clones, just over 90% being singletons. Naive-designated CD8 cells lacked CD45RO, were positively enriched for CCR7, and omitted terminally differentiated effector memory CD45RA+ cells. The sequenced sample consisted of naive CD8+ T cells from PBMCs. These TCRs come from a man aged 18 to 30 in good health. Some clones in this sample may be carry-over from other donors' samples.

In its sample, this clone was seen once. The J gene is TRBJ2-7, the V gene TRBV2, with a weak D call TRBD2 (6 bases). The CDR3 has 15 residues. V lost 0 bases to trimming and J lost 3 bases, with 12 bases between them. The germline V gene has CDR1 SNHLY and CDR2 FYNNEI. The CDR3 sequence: CASSEALAESYEQYF. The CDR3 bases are TGTGCCAGCAGTGAAGCGTTAGCGGAGAGCTACGAGCAGTACTTC.

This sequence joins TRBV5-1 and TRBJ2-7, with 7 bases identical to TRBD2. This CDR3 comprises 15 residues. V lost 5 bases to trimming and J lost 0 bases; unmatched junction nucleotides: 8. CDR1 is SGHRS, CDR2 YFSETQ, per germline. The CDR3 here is CASSPGEGSSYEQYF. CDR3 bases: TGCGCCAGCAGTCCTGGGGAGGGGAGCTCCTACGAGCAGTACTTC.

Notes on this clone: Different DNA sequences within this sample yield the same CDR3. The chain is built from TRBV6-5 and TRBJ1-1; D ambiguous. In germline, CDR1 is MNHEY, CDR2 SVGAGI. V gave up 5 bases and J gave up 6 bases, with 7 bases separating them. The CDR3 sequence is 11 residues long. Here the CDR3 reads CASSPGAEAFF. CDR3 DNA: TGTGCCAGCAGTCCGGGCGCTGAAGCTTTCTTT.

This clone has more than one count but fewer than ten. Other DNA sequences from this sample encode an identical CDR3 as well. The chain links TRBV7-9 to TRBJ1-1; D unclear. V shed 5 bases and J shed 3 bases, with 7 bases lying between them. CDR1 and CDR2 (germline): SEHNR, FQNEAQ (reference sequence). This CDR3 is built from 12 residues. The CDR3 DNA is TGTGCCAGCAGCCCAGGAGACACTGAAGCTTTCTTT. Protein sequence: CASSPGDTEAFF.

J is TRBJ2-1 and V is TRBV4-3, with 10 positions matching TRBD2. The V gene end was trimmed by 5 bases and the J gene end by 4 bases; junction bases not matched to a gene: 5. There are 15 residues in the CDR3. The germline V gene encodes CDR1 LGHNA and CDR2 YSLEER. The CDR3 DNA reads TGCGCCAGCAGCGAAGGACTAGCGGAGTACAATGAGCAGTTCTTC. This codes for CASSEGLAEYNEQFF.

The chain's CDR3 is CASSYRRGYEQYF. The CDR3 region has the DNA TGTGCCAGCAGTTACCGCCGTGGATACGAGCAGTACTTC. The V and J genes are TRBV6-5 and TRBJ2-7; no reliable D call. The CDR3 extends over 13 amino acids. V was trimmed by 2 bases and J by 4 bases, leaving 9 bases between them. Looked up from germline, CDR1 is MNHEY and CDR2 is SVGAGI.

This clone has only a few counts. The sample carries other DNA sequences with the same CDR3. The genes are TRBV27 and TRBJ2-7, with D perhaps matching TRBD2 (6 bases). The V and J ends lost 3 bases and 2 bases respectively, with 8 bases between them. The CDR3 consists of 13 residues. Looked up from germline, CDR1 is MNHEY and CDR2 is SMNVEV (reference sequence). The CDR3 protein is CASSLGGTYEQYF. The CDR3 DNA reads TGTGCCAGCAGTTTGGGGGGAACCTACGAGCAGTACTTC.

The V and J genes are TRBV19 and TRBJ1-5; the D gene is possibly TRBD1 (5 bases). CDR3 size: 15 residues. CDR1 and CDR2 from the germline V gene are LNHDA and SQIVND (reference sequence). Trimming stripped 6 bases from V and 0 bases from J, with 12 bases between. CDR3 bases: TGTGCCAGTAGGGGCAGGGACCATAGCAATCAGCCCCAGCATTTT. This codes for CASRGRDHSNQPQHF.

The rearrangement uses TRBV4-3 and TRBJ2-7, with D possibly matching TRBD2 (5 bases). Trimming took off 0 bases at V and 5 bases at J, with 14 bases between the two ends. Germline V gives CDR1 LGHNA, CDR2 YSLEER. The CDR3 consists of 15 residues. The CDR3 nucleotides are TGCGCCAGCAGCCAAGAACGAGGGAGCATGAACGAGCAGTACTTC. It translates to CASSQERGSMNEQYF.

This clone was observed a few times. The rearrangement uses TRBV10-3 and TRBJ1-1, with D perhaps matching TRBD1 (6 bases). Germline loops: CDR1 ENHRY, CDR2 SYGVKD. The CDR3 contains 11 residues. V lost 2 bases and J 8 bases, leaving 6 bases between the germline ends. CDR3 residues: CAISEDREAFF. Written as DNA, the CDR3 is TGTGCCATCAGTGAGGACAGGGAAGCTTTCTTT.

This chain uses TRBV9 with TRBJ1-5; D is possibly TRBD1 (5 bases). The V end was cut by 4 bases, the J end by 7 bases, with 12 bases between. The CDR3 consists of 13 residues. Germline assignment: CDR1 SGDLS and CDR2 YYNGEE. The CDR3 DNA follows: TGTGCCAGCAGCCCCTCCGGGGGACAGCCCCAGCATTTT. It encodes CASSPSGGQPQHF.

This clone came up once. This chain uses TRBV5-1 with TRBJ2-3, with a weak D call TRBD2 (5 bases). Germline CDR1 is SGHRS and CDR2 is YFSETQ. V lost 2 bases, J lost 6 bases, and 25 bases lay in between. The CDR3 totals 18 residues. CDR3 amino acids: CASSLTGKSPRIADTQYF. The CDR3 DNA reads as TGCGCCAGCAGCTTAACGGGAAAGTCGCCCCGAATTGCGGATACGCAGTATTTT.

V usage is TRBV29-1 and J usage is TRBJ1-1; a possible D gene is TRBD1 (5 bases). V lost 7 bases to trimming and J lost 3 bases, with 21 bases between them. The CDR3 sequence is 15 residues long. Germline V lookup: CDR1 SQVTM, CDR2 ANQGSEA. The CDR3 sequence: CSADPRDLGDTEAFF. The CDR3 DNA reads TGCAGCGCCGACCCCCGGGACCTTGGCGACACTGAAGCTTTCTTT.

DNA for the CDR3: TGTGCCAGCAGCCCGATGTGGCGGGAGTCGAGAGATACGCAGTATTTT. Its protein is CASSPMWRESRDTQYF. The chain carries TRBV7-8 and TRBJ2-3, with 7 bases matching TRBD2. Trimming removed 5 bases from V and 5 bases from J; junction bases left unmatched: 13. This CDR3 is 16 amino acids long. CDR1 and CDR2 (germline): SGHVS, FQNEAQ.

The DNA for the CDR3 is TGTGCCAGCAGTGTCGACGGAGAAACTAGCGGGAGTTGGTACGAGCAGTACTTC. This sequence encodes CASSVDGETSGSWYEQYF. The chain links TRBV2 to TRBJ2-7; 11 nucleotides match TRBD2. Trimming cost V 4 bases and J 4 bases; bases outside gene matches: 15. CDR3 length equals 18 residues. The germline gives CDR1 SNHLY, CDR2 FYNNEI.

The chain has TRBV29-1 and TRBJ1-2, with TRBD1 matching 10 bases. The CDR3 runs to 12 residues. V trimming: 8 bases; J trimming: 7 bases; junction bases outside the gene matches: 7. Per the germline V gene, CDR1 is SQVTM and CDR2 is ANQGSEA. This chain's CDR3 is CSSRDRGFGYTF. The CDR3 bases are TGCAGCTCCCGGGACAGGGGATTTGGCTACACCTTC. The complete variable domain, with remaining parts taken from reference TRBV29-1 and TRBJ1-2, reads SAVISQKPSRDICQRGTSLTIQCQVDSQVTMMFWYRQQPGQSLTLIATANQGSEATYESGFVIDKFPISRPNLTFSTLTVSNMSPEDSSIYLCSSRDRGFGYTFGSGTRLTVV.

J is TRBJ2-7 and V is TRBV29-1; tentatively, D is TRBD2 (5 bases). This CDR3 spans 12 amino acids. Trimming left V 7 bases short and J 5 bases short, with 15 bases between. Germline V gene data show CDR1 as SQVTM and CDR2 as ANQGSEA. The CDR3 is CSAVEGLNEQYF. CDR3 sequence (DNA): TGCAGCGCCGTCGAGGGCCTGAACGAGCAGTACTTC.

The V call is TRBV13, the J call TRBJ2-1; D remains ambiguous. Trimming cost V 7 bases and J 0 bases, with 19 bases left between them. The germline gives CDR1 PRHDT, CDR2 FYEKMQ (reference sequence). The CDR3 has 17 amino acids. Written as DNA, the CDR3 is TGTGCCAGCACATTTCCGAGCGAAGTGGGCTCCTACAATGAGCAGTTCTTC. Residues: CASTFPSEVGSYNEQFF. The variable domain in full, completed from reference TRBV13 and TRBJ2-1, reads AAGVIQSPRHLIKEKRETATLKCYPIPRHDTVYWYQQGPGQDPQFLISFYEKMQSDKGSIPDRFSAQQFSDYHSELNMSSLELGDSALYFCASTFPSEVGSYNEQFFGPGTRLTVL.

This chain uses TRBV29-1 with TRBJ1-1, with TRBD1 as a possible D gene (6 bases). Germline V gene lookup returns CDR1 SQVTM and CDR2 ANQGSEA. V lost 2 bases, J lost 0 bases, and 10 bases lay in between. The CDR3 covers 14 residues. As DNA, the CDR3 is TGCAGCGTTGAACAAGGACAGATGAACACTGAAGCTTTCTTT. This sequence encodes CSVEQGQMNTEAFF.

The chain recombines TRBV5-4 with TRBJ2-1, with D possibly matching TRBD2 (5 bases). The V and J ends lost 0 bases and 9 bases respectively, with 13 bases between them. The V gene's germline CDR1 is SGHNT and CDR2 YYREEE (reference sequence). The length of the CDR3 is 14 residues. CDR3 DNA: TGTGCCAGCAGCTTGGTGGAGGATGCGGGTGAGCAGTTCTTC. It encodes CASSLVEDAGEQFF.

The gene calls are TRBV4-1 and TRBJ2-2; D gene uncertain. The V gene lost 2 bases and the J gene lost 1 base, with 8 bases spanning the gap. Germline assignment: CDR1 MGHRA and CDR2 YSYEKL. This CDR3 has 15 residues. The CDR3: CASSQTLGNTGELFF. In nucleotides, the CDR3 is TGCGCCAGCAGCCAAACGTTGGGGAACACCGGGGAGCTGTTTTTT.

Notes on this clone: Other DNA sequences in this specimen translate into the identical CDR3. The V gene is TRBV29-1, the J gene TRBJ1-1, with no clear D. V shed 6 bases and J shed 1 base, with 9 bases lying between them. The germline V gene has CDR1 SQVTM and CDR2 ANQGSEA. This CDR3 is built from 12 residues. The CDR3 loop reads CSVPSGNTEAFF. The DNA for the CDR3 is TGCAGCGTACCATCCGGGAACACTGAAGCTTTCTTT.

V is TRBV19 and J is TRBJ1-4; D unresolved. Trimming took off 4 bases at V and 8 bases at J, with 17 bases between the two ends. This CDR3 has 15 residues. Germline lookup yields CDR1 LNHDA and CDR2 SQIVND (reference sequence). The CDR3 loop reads CASSNVLGRSEKLFF. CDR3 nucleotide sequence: TGTGCCAGTAGTAACGTTCTCGGACGGTCAGAAAAACTGTTTTTT.

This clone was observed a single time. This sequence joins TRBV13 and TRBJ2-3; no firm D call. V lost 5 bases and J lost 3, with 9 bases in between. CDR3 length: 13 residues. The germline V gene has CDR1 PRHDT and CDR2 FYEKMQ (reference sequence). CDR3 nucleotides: TGTGCCAGCAGCCGAAAACTTACAGATACGCAGTATTTT. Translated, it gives CASSRKLTDTQYF.

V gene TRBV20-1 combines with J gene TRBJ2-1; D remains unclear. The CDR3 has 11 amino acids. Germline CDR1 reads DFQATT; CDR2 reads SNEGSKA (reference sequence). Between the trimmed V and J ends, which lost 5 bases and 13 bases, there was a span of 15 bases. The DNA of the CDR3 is TGCAGTGCTCGACTCCCAGGATTCCAGTTCTTC. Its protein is CSARLPGFQFF.